The 32 T cell receptor beta chains given below trace back to one sample, sequenced in a study of lymphopenia after photon versus proton radiotherapy. Method: immunoSEQ multiplex PCR; TCRdb's copy keeps in-frame clones and lacks some. Of more than 70,000 clones listed, approximately 82% are singletons. The sequencing used peripheral blood, collected from a patient treated with proton-based radiotherapy. Receptors were obtained from a man aged 60 to 75 with pancreatic cancer.

V is TRBV6-5 and J is TRBJ2-5; TRBD2 matches 8 bases. CDR1 MNHEY and CDR2 SVGAGI come from the germline V gene. The CDR3 sequence is 12 residues long. V lost 9 bases and J lost 7; bases outside the gene matches: 7. The CDR3 is CASGAGAGTQYF. CDR3 bases: TGTGCCAGTGGAGCGGGAGCGGGGACCCAGTACTTC.

In its sample, this clone was seen once. This chain connects TRBV6-1 to TRBJ1-4; possible D gene TRBD1, 6 bases. The V end was cut by 1 base, the J end by 0 bases, with 24 bases between. Germline V lookup: CDR1 MNHNS, CDR2 SASEGT. CDR3 length equals 21 residues. The CDR3 protein is CASSEVLVRRGRFSTNEKLFF. Written as DNA, the CDR3 is TGTGCCAGCAGTGAAGTGCTGGTTCGCAGGGGTAGGTTTTCAACTAATGAAAAACTGTTTTTT.

This chain connects TRBV14 to TRBJ1-3; the D is unclear. Trimming shortened V by 5 bases and J by 0 bases, and 11 bases separated the two germline ends. Germline CDR1 SGHDN, CDR2 FVKESK. The CDR3 totals 15 residues. Written as DNA, the CDR3 is TGTGCCAGCAGCATTCAAGTTAACTCTGGAAACACCATATATTTT. As protein: CASSIQVNSGNTIYF.

V and J are TRBV15 and TRBJ2-7; tentative D call: TRBD2 (5 bases). The V end was cut by 2 bases, the J end by 5 bases, with 13 bases between. This CDR3 spans 14 amino acids. Germline V gives CDR1 LNHNV, CDR2 YYDKDF (reference sequence). CDR3 coding DNA: TGTGCCACCAGCAGACGGACTGCTGAGGACGAGCAGTACTTC. Amino acid sequence: CATSRRTAEDEQYF.

The chain is built from TRBV4-1 and TRBJ2-3, with D unresolved. CDR1 and CDR2 from the germline V gene are MGHRA and YSYEKL. The V and J ends lost 0 bases and 6 bases respectively, with 13 bases between them. This CDR3 is 15 amino acids long. The CDR3 coding sequence is TGCGCCAGCAGCCAAGATCAGAGAGTGAGCGATACGCAGTATTTT. The encoded protein is CASSQDQRVSDTQYF.

The genes are TRBV19 and TRBJ1-4; 8 bases map to TRBD1. The CDR3 has 16 amino acids. Unmatched junction bases numbered 8, after V lost 3 bases and J lost 5 bases. Germline V gene data show CDR1 as LNHDA and CDR2 as SQIVND (reference sequence). In nucleotides, the CDR3 is TGTGCCAGTAGTATCGGGACAGGTCCGAGAAATGAAAAACTGTTTTTT. As protein: CASSIGTGPRNEKLFF.

Notes on this clone: Other DNA sequences from this sample encode an identical CDR3 as well. This CDR3 reads CAWSLADNQPQHF. CDR3 in DNA: TGTGCCTGGAGTCTGGCAGACAATCAGCCCCAGCATTTT. J is TRBJ1-5 and V is TRBV30; unclear D gene. The CDR3 runs 13 residues. V gave up 2 bases and J gave up 3 bases, with 8 bases separating them. Germline loops: CDR1 GTSNPN, CDR2 SVGIG (reference sequence).

The rearrangement joins TRBV6-5 to TRBJ2-7; tentative D call: TRBD1 (6 bases). The CDR3 has 14 residues. Trimming took off 2 bases at V and 2 bases at J, with 10 bases between the two ends. Per germline, CDR1 MNHEY and CDR2 SVGAGI. In DNA form, the CDR3 reads TGTGCCAGCAGTTACGGGACACGTGCCTACGAGCAGTACTTC. This sequence encodes CASSYGTRAYEQYF.

The chain couples TRBV5-1 to TRBJ2-2, with a possible D match to TRBD2 (6 bases). Per germline, CDR1 SGHRS and CDR2 YFSETQ. Between the trimmed V and J ends, which lost 6 bases and 6 bases, there was a span of 21 bases. The CDR3 is 16 amino acids. In DNA form, the CDR3 reads TGCGCCAGCACCTCGGGTACGCTAGCGAGGCCCGGGGAGCTGTTTTTT. Amino acid sequence: CASTSGTLARPGELFF.

This rearrangement joins TRBV7-2 to TRBJ2-5, with D hard to call. From germline, CDR1 is SGHTA and CDR2 FQGNSA. The CDR3 is 14 residues long. Trimming removed 1 base from V and 2 bases from J, with 8 bases in between. The CDR3: CASSLVGSQETQYF. CDR3 coding DNA: TGTGCCAGCAGCTTAGTGGGTAGTCAAGAGACCCAGTACTTC.

The rearrangement uses TRBV9 and TRBJ2-2, with TRBD1 matching 7 bases. The CDR3 contains 17 residues. Germline lookup yields CDR1 SGDLS and CDR2 YYNGEE. The junction had 15 bases not matched to a gene; V was cut back by 4 bases and J by 6 bases. The CDR3: CASSRSIDRVVAGELFF. The CDR3 bases are TGTGCCAGCAGCCGCAGCATCGACAGGGTGGTCGCCGGGGAGCTGTTTTTT. Based on the CDR3 plus reference TRBV9 and TRBJ2-2, the full variable domain is DSGVTQTPKHLITATGQRVTLRCSPRSGDLSVYWYQQSLDQGLQFLIQYYNGEERAKGNILERFSAQQFPDLHSELNLSSLELGDSALYFCASSRSIDRVVAGELFFGEGSRLTVL.

The rearrangement joins TRBV7-9 to TRBJ2-5; D remains unclear. Germline V lookup: CDR1 SEHNR, CDR2 FQNEAQ (reference sequence). Trimming shortened V by 2 bases and J by 2 bases, and 12 bases separated the two germline ends. The CDR3 is made up of 15 amino acids. This CDR3 reads CASSLPMGRQETQYF. The DNA of the CDR3 is TGTGCCAGCAGCTTACCCATGGGCCGTCAAGAGACCCAGTACTTC.

This chain links TRBV15 with TRBJ1-1; D gene uncertain. Germline CDR1 and CDR2: LNHNV and YYDKDF (reference sequence). The CDR3 length is 16 residues. V was shortened by 1 base and J by 1 base, with 13 bases between the two germline ends. CDR3 DNA: TGTGCCACCAGCAGAGTCTTATTTACAGCGAACACTGAAGCTTTCTTT. Protein product: CATSRVLFTANTEAFF.

The genes are TRBV5-6 and TRBJ2-6; D ambiguous. With 4 bases removed from V and 2 bases from J, the gap between germline ends came to 13 bases. The CDR3 is 16 amino acids. Germline values: CDR1 SGHDT, CDR2 YYEEEE. DNA for the CDR3: TGTGCCAGCAGCCAAGATGGTAGTCCTGGGGCCAACGTCCTGACTTTC. This translates into CASSQDGSPGANVLTF.

V usage is TRBV15 and J usage is TRBJ2-1; the match to TRBD2 covers 8 bases. Germline V gene data show CDR1 as LNHNV and CDR2 as YYDKDF (reference sequence). The CDR3 runs to 17 residues. V lost 3 bases to trimming and J lost 9 bases; unmatched junction nucleotides: 16. The chain's CDR3 is CATSSHSGMSPLGEQFF. The CDR3 nucleotides are TGTGCCACCAGCAGCCATAGCGGGATGTCCCCGCTGGGTGAGCAGTTCTTC.

The gene calls are TRBV5-1 and TRBJ1-1; D possibly corresponds to TRBD1 (6 bases). The ends were cut back, 0 bases at V and 8 bases at J, with 8 bases in the middle. The CDR3 is 12 amino acids. The germline gives CDR1 SGHRS, CDR2 YFSETQ. CDR3 loop: CASSLAQGEAFF. The CDR3 DNA follows: TGCGCCAGCAGCTTGGCCCAGGGGGAAGCTTTCTTT.

The V and J genes are TRBV4-2 and TRBJ2-2; no firm D call. The CDR3 consists of 13 residues. The germline V gene has CDR1 LGHNA and CDR2 YNFKEQ. V was shortened by 0 bases and J by 6 bases, with 5 bases between the two germline ends. CDR3 protein: CASSQDSPGELFF. CDR3 DNA: TGTGCCAGCAGCCAAGATTCTCCCGGGGAGCTGTTTTTT.

The chain links TRBV2 to TRBJ2-6; TRBD1 aligns across 7 bases. The CDR3 runs 19 residues. Germline CDR1 and CDR2: SNHLY and FYNNEI. V shed 6 bases and J 0 bases; nucleotides not matched to a gene: 14. The CDR3 region has the DNA TGTGCCAGCAGGGAAAGACAGGGACACGGCTCCTCTGGGGCCAACGTCCTGACTTTC. Its translation is CASRERQGHGSSGANVLTF.

In this sample, this clone turned up many times. The rearrangement joins TRBV7-2 to TRBJ2-3; TRBD2 aligns across 9 bases. Trimming removed 1 base from V and 4 bases from J; junction bases left unmatched: 12. The CDR3 is 18 amino acids. CDR1 and CDR2 (germline): SGHTA, FQGNSA. The DNA for the CDR3 is TGTGCCAGCAGCTTAGAAAGGGCTAGCGGGGCCGGGGCAGATACGCAGTATTTT. Amino acid sequence: CASSLERASGAGADTQYF.

The chain joins TRBV5-1 to TRBJ2-5, with 8 nucleotides matching TRBD2. CDR3 length: 16 residues. In germline, CDR1 is SGHRS, CDR2 YFSETQ. The trim removed 0 bases at V and 4 bases at J, leaving 8 bases unmatched. The CDR3 bases are TGCGCCAGCAGCTTGGAAGGCGGGGCGGGAGGAGAGACCCAGTACTTC. Its protein is CASSLEGGAGGETQYF.

This rearrangement joins TRBV5-6 to TRBJ2-1; TRBD2 might be the D (5 bases). Trimming removed 3 bases at V and 4 bases at J, with 8 bases between. Per the germline V gene, CDR1 is SGHDT and CDR2 is YYEEEE. The length of the CDR3 is 13 residues. The CDR3 reads CASSYREYNEQFF. As DNA, the CDR3 is TGTGCCAGCAGCTATCGGGAATACAATGAGCAGTTCTTC.

The chain has TRBV4-3 and TRBJ2-7, with D unresolved. The CDR3 spans 15 residues. Germline CDR1 and CDR2: LGHNA and YSLEER. Trimming removed 4 bases from V and 3 bases from J, with 16 bases in between. CDR3 residues: CASSPDSGRSYEQYF. The CDR3 nucleotides read TGCGCCAGCAGCCCAGACTCTGGACGCAGCTACGAGCAGTACTTC.

The J gene is TRBJ2-3, the V gene TRBV5-4, with D possibly TRBD2 on 6 matching bases. Trimming took 5 bases from V and 6 from J, leaving 16 bases between them. CDR1 is SGHNT, CDR2 YYREEE, per germline (reference sequence). CDR3 length: 14 amino acids. In DNA form, the CDR3 reads TGTGCCAGCAGGGCCCCCGGACTATATGATACGCAGTATTTT. Encoded protein: CASRAPGLYDTQYF.

The chain links TRBV25-1 to TRBJ1-4; D not certain. The CDR3 length is 15 residues. Germline V gene sequence: CDR1 MGHDK, CDR2 SYGVNS. V shed 3 bases and J shed 2 bases, with 10 bases lying between them. The DNA of the CDR3 is TGTGCCAGCAGTGATTACGGCAGGACTAATGAAAAACTGTTTTTT. Its protein product is CASSDYGRTNEKLFF. The full variable domain, completed using reference TRBV25-1 and TRBJ1-4, is EADIYQTPRYLVIGTGKKITLECSQTMGHDKMYWYQQDPGMELHLIHYSYGVNSTEKGDLSSESTVSRIRTEHFPLTLESARPSHTSQYLCASSDYGRTNEKLFFGSGTQLSVL.

The V and J genes are TRBV5-1 and TRBJ1-2; 8 bases are a match to TRBD1. The CDR3 is made up of 15 amino acids. The junction had 7 bases not matched to a gene; V was cut back by 4 bases and J by 2 bases. CDR1 SGHRS and CDR2 YFSETQ come from the germline V gene. In DNA, the CDR3 is TGCGCCAGCAGCGACCGGACAGGGAACAACTATGGCTACACCTTC. The encoded protein is CASSDRTGNNYGYTF. The full variable domain, completed using reference TRBV5-1 and TRBJ1-2, is KAGVTQTPRYLIKTRGQQVTLSCSPISGHRSVSWYQQTPGQGLQFLFEYFSETQRNKGNFPGRFSGRQFSNSRSEMNVSTLELGDSALYLCASSDRTGNNYGYTFGSGTRLTVV.

There are a few counts of this clone. The chain has TRBV29-1 and TRBJ2-7; the D gene is possibly TRBD2 (6 bases). The CDR3 extends over 12 amino acids. Trimming removed 3 bases at V and 5 bases at J, with 11 bases between. Per the germline V gene, CDR1 is SQVTM and CDR2 is ANQGSEA. The CDR3 DNA sequence: TGCAGCGTTGACGGAGGGTCCGACGAGCAGTACTTC. As protein: CSVDGGSDEQYF.

The chain is built from TRBV6-5 and TRBJ1-5; TRBD1 matches 8 bases. Unmatched junction bases numbered 0, after V lost 6 bases and J lost 5 bases. CDR1 is MNHEY, CDR2 SVGAGI, per germline. CDR3 length: 12 residues. DNA of the CDR3: TGTGCCAGCAGGACAGGGGATCAGCCCCAGCATTTT. This sequence encodes CASRTGDQPQHF.

The chain couples TRBV12-5 to TRBJ2-2; D gene unclear. Looked up from germline, CDR1 is LGHNT and CDR2 is FRNRAP. The length of the CDR3 is 13 residues. Trimming stripped 4 bases from V and 5 bases from J, with 8 bases between. This CDR3 is CASGSGRTGELFF. CDR3 bases: TGTGCTAGTGGTTCTGGACGGACCGGGGAGCTGTTTTTT.

V is TRBV28 and J is TRBJ2-2, with TRBD2 identical over 7 bases. The CDR3 is made up of 13 amino acids. Germline V gives CDR1 MDHEN, CDR2 SYDVKM. V dropped 11 bases and J dropped 0; count of bases not matched to a gene: 3. The DNA for the CDR3 is TGTGCCTACAGCGGGACGAACACCGGGGAGCTGTTTTTT. Translated: CAYSGTNTGELFF.

The J gene is TRBJ2-7, the V gene TRBV28; 11 bases are a match to TRBD2. Germline V gives CDR1 MDHEN, CDR2 SYDVKM. This CDR3 has 15 amino acids. The V and J ends lost 6 bases and 2 bases, in that order; junction bases with no gene match: 6. The DNA of the CDR3 is TGTGCCAGCAGACCCCGACTAGCGGGAACCTACGAGCAGTACTTC. Translation: CASRPRLAGTYEQYF.

The chain joins TRBV9 to TRBJ2-2, with unresolved D. V lost 0 bases to trimming and J lost 2 bases, with 8 bases between them. The germline V gene encodes CDR1 SGDLS and CDR2 YYNGEE. The CDR3 has 15 amino acids. This CDR3 is CASSVANSNTGELFF. Written as DNA, the CDR3 is TGTGCCAGCAGCGTAGCTAACAGCAACACCGGGGAGCTGTTTTTT.

CDR3 coding DNA: TGTGCCAGCAGTCAGACAGTCATGAACACTGAAGCTTTCTTT. It is translated as CASSQTVMNTEAFF. The rearrangement joins TRBV28 to TRBJ1-1; D is perhaps TRBD1 (5 bases). This CDR3 has 14 residues. The germline V and J ends were trimmed by 5 bases and 0 bases, with 10 bases remaining between them. Germline V gives CDR1 MDHEN, CDR2 SYDVKM.